This TCR beta chain appears in the sequencing data of a study of blood T cell repertoires in COVID-19. The protocol was immunoSEQ multiplex PCR, while the TCRdb copy is restricted to in-frame clones and leaves out a portion. The sample yields around 180,000 clones, roughly nine tenths seen once. V lost 1 base and J 7 bases, leaving 13 bases between the germline ends. This CDR3 region has 14 residues. CDR1 and CDR2 from the germline V gene are LGHDT and YNNKEL (reference sequence). Material for sequencing was PBMCs or T cells enriched from blood (not recorded which). The receptor comes from a woman in her thirties or forties with acute COVID-19. The chain joins TRBV3-1 (or the pseudogene TRBV3-2) to TRBJ1-2; D is uncertain. The CDR3 DNA sequence: TGTGCCAGCAGCCAAGCTTCACTCGGTGGTGGCTACACCTTC. Protein sequence: CASSQASLGGGYTF.